Listed below are T cell receptor beta chains from one sample, sequenced in a study of blood T cells in healthy people across ages. MiXCR was run by TCRdb on the 5' RACE reads, yielding one entry per CDR3 protein. The table lists 1.8 million or so distinct CDR3 sequences, about 39% of them singletons, with roughly 23% in the top ten. Sequenced sample: blood. These receptors were taken from a human donor in good health. Each CDR3 is given with its conserved first and last residue. A D gene is named only where the DNA matches it firmly. Not all rows give a size; the values are once, few, many and, for expanded clones, a class.

D gene: TRBD1; CDR3 length: 13; V gene: TRBV5-1; J gene: TRBJ1-2; clone size: NA; CDR3 DNA: TGCGCCAGCAGGCCAGGGGGCGTTGAAGGCTACACCTTC; CDR3 protein: CASRPGGVEGYTF
D gene: TRBD2; CDR3 length: 15; V gene: TRBV5-1; J gene: TRBJ2-3; clone size: few; CDR3 DNA: TGCGCCAGCAGCTTTGGGACTAGCGGGGAGGATACGCAGTATTTT; CDR3 protein: CASSFGTSGEDTQYF
D gene: TRBD1; CDR3 length: 14; V gene: TRBV29-1; J gene: TRBJ2-3; clone size: NA; CDR3 DNA: TGCAGCGTTACAACAGGGGGCATGACAGATACGCAGTATTTT; CDR3 protein: CSVTTGGMTDTQYF
D gene: TRBD1; CDR3 length: 14; V gene: TRBV3-1; J gene: TRBJ1-1; clone size: NA; CDR3 DNA: TGTGCCAGCAGCCAAAAAGACAGGGACACTGAAGCTTTCTTT; CDR3 protein: CASSQKDRDTEAFF
D gene: NA; CDR3 length: 15; V gene: TRBV4-1; J gene: TRBJ2-1; clone size: NA; CDR3 DNA: TGCGCCAGCAGCCAAGTGACGTGGGGGTACAATGAGCAGTTCTTC; CDR3 protein: CASSQVTWGYNEQFF
D gene: NA; CDR3 length: 11; V gene: TRBV5-6; J gene: TRBJ2-1; clone size: NA; CDR3 DNA: TGTGCCAGCAGCTTGGAAGCCCGGGAGTTCTTC; CDR3 protein: CASSLEAREFF
D gene: NA; CDR3 length: 14; V gene: TRBV5-1; J gene: TRBJ2-1; clone size: NA; CDR3 DNA: TGCGCCAGCAGCTTGGATTTCCGGGGGGCTGAGCAGTTCTTC; CDR3 protein: CASSLDFRGAEQFF
D gene: NA; CDR3 length: 13; V gene: TRBV29-1; J gene: TRBJ2-1; clone size: few; CDR3 DNA: TGCAGCGTTGCAAGCATTACCTACAATGAGCAGTTCTTC; CDR3 protein: CSVASITYNEQFF
D gene: TRBD1; CDR3 length: 17; V gene: TRBV25-1; J gene: TRBJ2-7; clone size: NA; CDR3 DNA: TGTGCCAGCAGTGAAACAAAGTGGGAACAGGGGGCTTACGAGCAGTACTTC; CDR3 protein: CASSETKWEQGAYEQYF
D gene: NA; CDR3 length: 14; V gene: TRBV7-9; J gene: TRBJ1-2; clone size: few; CDR3 DNA: TGTGCCAGCAGCTTAGAACCGGCAGCCTATGGCTACACCTTC; CDR3 protein: CASSLEPAAYGYTF
D gene: TRBD1; CDR3 length: 16; V gene: TRBV7-2; J gene: TRBJ1-1; clone size: NA; CDR3 DNA: TGTGCCAGCAGCTCGGGACAGGGGTGGTTCCGAACCGAAGCTTTCTTT; CDR3 protein: CASSSGQGWFRTEAFF
D gene: TRBD2; CDR3 length: 16; V gene: TRBV12-3/TRBV12-4; J gene: TRBJ2-2; clone size: NA; CDR3 DNA: TGTGCCAGCAGTCAGACCGGGGGGGTTAACACCGGGGAGCTGTTTTTT; CDR3 protein: CASSQTGGVNTGELFF
D gene: NA; CDR3 length: 14; V gene: TRBV7-2; J gene: TRBJ1-2; clone size: NA; CDR3 DNA: TGTGCCAGCAGCTTAGTGGAGGGTAACTATGGCTACACCTTC; CDR3 protein: CASSLVEGNYGYTF
D gene: NA; CDR3 length: 13; V gene: TRBV25-1; J gene: TRBJ2-3; clone size: NA; CDR3 DNA: TGTGCCAGCAGGGTACAAGGCGGAGATACGCAGTATTTT; CDR3 protein: CASRVQGGDTQYF
D gene: NA; CDR3 length: 12; V gene: TRBV29-1; J gene: TRBJ1-1; clone size: NA; CDR3 DNA: TGCAGCGTAGGACACCTGAACACTGAAGCTTTCTTT; CDR3 protein: CSVGHLNTEAFF
D gene: NA; CDR3 length: 15; V gene: TRBV28; J gene: TRBJ2-4; clone size: once; CDR3 DNA: TGTGCCAGCAGTTTTAGGGGGGGCCCTAAAAGCATTCAGTACTTC; CDR3 protein: CASSFRGGPKSIQYF
D gene: NA; CDR3 length: 15; V gene: TRBV3-1; J gene: TRBJ2-5; clone size: NA; CDR3 DNA: TGTGCCAGCAGCCGAACCAGGGGGGTAGGGGAGACCCAGTACTTC; CDR3 protein: CASSRTRGVGETQYF
D gene: NA; CDR3 length: 14; V gene: TRBV14; J gene: TRBJ1-2; clone size: NA; CDR3 DNA: TGTGCCAGCAGCCAACATGACGGGCTGGGCGGCTACACCTTC; CDR3 protein: CASSQHDGLGGYTF
D gene: TRBD1; CDR3 length: 14; V gene: TRBV24-1; J gene: TRBJ2-7; clone size: NA; CDR3 DNA: TGTGCCACCAGTGACCGGGACAGGGGAGACGAGCAGTACTTC; CDR3 protein: CATSDRDRGDEQYF
D gene: NA; CDR3 length: 16; V gene: TRBV28; J gene: TRBJ2-6; clone size: few; CDR3 DNA: TGTGCCAGCAGTTTATTTGTGTTCTCTGGGACCAACGTCCTGACTTTC; CDR3 protein: CASSLFVFSGTNVLTF
D gene: NA; CDR3 length: 17; V gene: TRBV19; J gene: TRBJ1-1; clone size: once; CDR3 DNA: TGTGCCAGTAGTATAGACCGGGAAGGGCCCACGAACACTGAAGCTTTCTTT; CDR3 protein: CASSIDREGPTNTEAFF
D gene: NA; CDR3 length: 15; V gene: TRBV28; J gene: TRBJ2-7; clone size: few; CDR3 DNA: TGTGCCAGCAGTTTCCCCCGCGATACTGACTACGAGCAGTACTTC; CDR3 protein: CASSFPRDTDYEQYF
D gene: NA; CDR3 length: 13; V gene: TRBV9; J gene: TRBJ1-2; clone size: NA; CDR3 DNA: TGTGCCAGCAGCGTAGGGCGGAACAATGGCTACACCTTC; CDR3 protein: CASSVGRNNGYTF
D gene: TRBD2; CDR3 length: 16; V gene: TRBV6-1; J gene: TRBJ2-1; clone size: NA; CDR3 DNA: TGTGCCAGCACCATCCATAGCGGGGGCTATTACAATGAGCAGTTCTTC; CDR3 protein: CASTIHSGGYYNEQFF
D gene: NA; CDR3 length: 15; V gene: TRBV13; J gene: TRBJ2-7; clone size: NA; CDR3 DNA: TGTGCCAGCAGTAAACCCCCAAGGGGGGTCGACGAGCAGTACTTC; CDR3 protein: CASSKPPRGVDEQYF
D gene: TRBD2; CDR3 length: 15; V gene: TRBV11-2; J gene: TRBJ2-1; clone size: NA; CDR3 DNA: TGTGCCAGCGGCGCAACTAGCGGGTCCTACAATGAGCAGTTCTTC; CDR3 protein: CASGATSGSYNEQFF
D gene: NA; CDR3 length: 17; V gene: TRBV6-6; J gene: TRBJ2-5; clone size: few; CDR3 DNA: TGTGCCAGCAGTTACTCTTCTAGGGCAGTCAACCAAGAGACCCAGTACTTC; CDR3 protein: CASSYSSRAVNQETQYF
D gene: TRBD1; CDR3 length: 15; V gene: TRBV3-1; J gene: TRBJ1-4; clone size: few; CDR3 DNA: TGTGCCAGCAGCCAAGGGGACAGGGATTGGGAAAAACTGTTTTTT; CDR3 protein: CASSQGDRDWEKLFF
D gene: NA; CDR3 length: 14; V gene: TRBV20-1; J gene: TRBJ2-7; clone size: many; CDR3 DNA: TGCAGTGCACGTCCGGGTAGAGCAGAGAGCGAGCAGTACTTC; CDR3 protein: CSARPGRAESEQYF
D gene: TRBD1; CDR3 length: 13; V gene: TRBV24-1; J gene: TRBJ2-1; clone size: NA; CDR3 DNA: TGTGCCACGCAGAAGACAGGGTTGGATGAGCAGTTCTTC; CDR3 protein: CATQKTGLDEQFF
D gene: NA; CDR3 length: 15; V gene: TRBV27; J gene: TRBJ1-1; clone size: few; CDR3 DNA: TGTGCCAGCAGTTTTATCGCGGGCACTAACACTGAAGCTTTCTTT; CDR3 protein: CASSFIAGTNTEAFF
D gene: NA; CDR3 length: 13; V gene: TRBV7-3; J gene: TRBJ2-1; clone size: NA; CDR3 DNA: TGTGCCAGCAGCTTATTACGGGGCAATAAGCAGTTCTTC; CDR3 protein: CASSLLRGNKQFF
D gene: NA; CDR3 length: 14; V gene: TRBV6-4; J gene: TRBJ2-1; clone size: NA; CDR3 DNA: TGTGCCAGCAGTGGCGGGGACGGGGGCAATGAGCAGTTCTTC; CDR3 protein: CASSGGDGGNEQFF
D gene: TRBD2; CDR3 length: 15; V gene: TRBV3-1; J gene: TRBJ2-1; clone size: NA; CDR3 DNA: TGTGCCAGCAGCCTCACCCCGGGAGGGTCCAATGAGCAGTTCTTC; CDR3 protein: CASSLTPGGSNEQFF
D gene: NA; CDR3 length: 13; V gene: TRBV5-4; J gene: TRBJ2-4; clone size: once; CDR3 DNA: TGTGCCAGCAGCTTGCCCCAGAACTACGGGCAGTACTTC; CDR3 protein: CASSLPQNYGQYF
D gene: NA; CDR3 length: 16; V gene: TRBV5-1; J gene: TRBJ2-5; clone size: few; CDR3 DNA: TGCGCCAGCAGCTTGGACCCAGCGGCGATCCAAGAGACCCAGTACTTC; CDR3 protein: CASSLDPAAIQETQYF
D gene: NA; CDR3 length: 13; V gene: TRBV12-3/TRBV12-4; J gene: TRBJ1-6; clone size: NA; CDR3 DNA: TGTGCCAGCAGTTTAGAACAGAATTCACCCCTCCACTTT; CDR3 protein: CASSLEQNSPLHF
D gene: NA; CDR3 length: 13; V gene: TRBV5-5; J gene: TRBJ1-1; clone size: many; CDR3 DNA: TGTGCCAGCAGCTGGGGGTTGAACACTGAAGCTTTCTTT; CDR3 protein: CASSWGLNTEAFF
D gene: NA; CDR3 length: 14; V gene: TRBV5-1; J gene: TRBJ2-7; clone size: few; CDR3 DNA: TGCGCCAGCAGCTTGGCTCAGGACGCCTACGAGCAGTACTTC; CDR3 protein: CASSLAQDAYEQYF